This T cell receptor (beta chain) was retrieved from a study of blood T cell repertoires in COVID-19. On the study more broadly: Sites in the United States, Italy and Spain provided acute and convalescent COVID-19 samples. T cells, B-cell-depleted T cells, or PBMCs supplied cDNA or gDNA.

Data came from immunoSEQ multiplex PCR; TCRdb stores just in-frame clones and leaves some out. Of 180,000 or so clones in the sample, more than 75% were seen once. Individuals drawn from about 26 US areas were roughly 18 to 100 years old. Cohort assignment relied on participant-reported clinical history. With 8 bases clipped from V and 6 bases from J, the junction kept 18 bases outside the gene matches. CDR3 length: 17 amino acids. Germline lookup yields CDR1 SEHNR and CDR2 FQNEAQ (reference sequence). Source material: PBMCs or T cells enriched from blood (not recorded which). The V and J genes are TRBV7-9 and TRBJ2-3, with 9 bases aligning to TRBD2. The receptor comes from a man between 40 and 49 years old with acute COVID-19. CDR3 sequence (DNA): TGTGCCAGCTTACAAACCGGGACTAGCCCTAGCAGGGATACGCAGTATTTT. Its translation: CASLQTGTSPSRDTQYF.